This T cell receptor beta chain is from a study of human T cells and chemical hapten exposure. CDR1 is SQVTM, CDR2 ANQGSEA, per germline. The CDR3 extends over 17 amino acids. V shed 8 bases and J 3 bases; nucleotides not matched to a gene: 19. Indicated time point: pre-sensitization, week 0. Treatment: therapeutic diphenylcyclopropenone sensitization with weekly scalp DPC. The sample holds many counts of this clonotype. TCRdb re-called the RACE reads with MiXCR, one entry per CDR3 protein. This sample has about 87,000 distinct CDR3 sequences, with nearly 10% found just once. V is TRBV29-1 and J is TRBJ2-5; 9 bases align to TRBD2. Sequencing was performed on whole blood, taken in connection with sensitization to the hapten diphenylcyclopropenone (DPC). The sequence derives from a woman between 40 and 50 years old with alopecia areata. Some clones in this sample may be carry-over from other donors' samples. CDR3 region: CSINAASGAPTEETQYF. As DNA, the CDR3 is TGCAGCATAAATGCGGCTAGCGGGGCCCCAACTGAAGAGACCCAGTACTTC. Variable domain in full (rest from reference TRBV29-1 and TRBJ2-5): SAVISQKPSRDICQRGTSLTIQCQVDSQVTMMFWYRQQPGQSLTLIATANQGSEATYESGFVIDKFPISRPNLTFSTLTVSNMSPEDSSIYLCSINAASGAPTEETQYFGPGTRLLVL.